Following are 28 T cell receptor beta chains from one sample sequenced in a study of CD8+ T cells in alopecia areata. Extraction of RNA preceded its reverse transcription into cDNA, which served as the sequencing template. Some clones are missing from TCRdb's copy, which holds only in-frame ones; the method was immunoSEQ multiplex PCR. This table has about 23,000 clones, about 47% appearing once. What was sequenced was NKG2D-high CD8+ T cells sorted from blood. The source is a human donor with alopecia areata.

This clone was seen a few times. This chain joins TRBV5-4 and TRBJ1-5; D ambiguous. Deletions cut 0 bases from V and 6 bases from J, with 13 bases between. The length of the CDR3 is 15 residues. The germline CDR1 and CDR2 sequences are SGHNT and YYREEE (reference sequence). In DNA, the CDR3 is TGTGCCAGCAGCTTGGCCCGGAGGATGGGTCAGCCCCAGCATTTT. Protein sequence: CASSLARRMGQPQHF. The complete variable domain, with remaining parts taken from reference TRBV5-4 and TRBJ1-5, reads ETGVTQSPTHLIKTRGQQVTLRCSSQSGHNTVSWYQQALGQGPQFIFQYYREEENGRGNFPPRFSGLQFPNYSSELNVNALELDDSALYLCASSLARRMGQPQHFGDGTRLSIL.

On this clone: The junction departs from germline at one end; a sequencing error may be responsible. The V gene is TRBV7-7, the J gene TRBJ2-6, with 7 bases identical to TRBD2. The CDR3 has 15 residues. Per the germline V gene, CDR1 is SSHAT and CDR2 is FNYEAQ (reference sequence). The CDR3 coding sequence is TGTGCTAGCAGCGGGACTAACTCTGGGGCCAACGTCCTGACTTTC. Its translation: CASSGTNSGANVLTF.

The chain links TRBV30 to TRBJ2-3, with 7 bases identical to TRBD1. V was pared by 0 bases and J by 5 bases, with 8 bases of the junction left unmatched. From germline, CDR1 is GTSNPN and CDR2 SVGIG (reference sequence). The CDR3 has 15 residues. The chain's CDR3 is CAWSVLPPGGDTQYF. The CDR3 DNA is TGTGCCTGGAGTGTACTCCCCCCAGGGGGAGATACGCAGTATTTT.

The chain has TRBV6-5 and TRBJ2-3; D is uncertain. Looked up from germline, CDR1 is MNHEY and CDR2 is SVGAGI. The CDR3 totals 14 residues. Trimming shortened V by 4 bases and J by 1 base, and 9 bases separated the two germline ends. CDR3 amino acids: CASSWSGGTDTQYF. The CDR3 DNA follows: TGTGCCAGCAGTTGGTCAGGAGGCACAGATACGCAGTATTTT.

The rearrangement uses TRBV5-1 and TRBJ1-1; D uncertain. The CDR3 sequence is 13 residues long. Germline CDR1 and CDR2: SGHRS and YFSETQ. V dropped 0 bases and J dropped 1 base, with 4 bases sitting between them. CDR3 amino acids: CASSLGGNTEAFF. The CDR3 DNA is TGCGCCAGCAGCTTGGGCGGGAACACTGAAGCTTTCTTT.

The gene calls are TRBV11-2 and TRBJ2-7; no clear D. Trimming left V 1 base short and J 7 bases short, with 14 bases between. The CDR3 runs to 14 residues. The germline CDR1 and CDR2 sequences are SGHAT and FQNNGV. As DNA, the CDR3 is TGTGCCAGCAGCTTAGGGAGAGGATTCTTGGAGCAGTACTTC. It is translated as CASSLGRGFLEQYF.

This sequence joins TRBV7-2 and TRBJ2-7; 7 bases are a match to TRBD2. V was clipped by 1 base and J by 2 bases; unmatched bases: 5. The CDR3 runs to 15 residues. Germline CDR1 SGHTA, CDR2 FQGNSA. DNA of the CDR3: TGTGCCAGCAGCTTAGTAGCGGGCCTTACCTACGAGCAGTACTTC. As protein: CASSLVAGLTYEQYF.

The CDR3 spells CASSLLLTGAGHEQYF. As DNA, the CDR3 is TGTGCCAGCAGCTTACTTTTGACAGGGGCAGGTCACGAGCAGTACTTC. The chain employs TRBV7-9 and TRBJ2-7; 8 bases map to TRBD1. V lost 2 bases and J lost 5; bases outside the gene matches: 11. Germline V gene sequence: CDR1 SEHNR, CDR2 FQNEAQ (reference sequence). The CDR3 totals 16 residues.

The V and J genes are TRBV5-1 and TRBJ1-1; a possible D gene is TRBD1 (6 bases). CDR1 SGHRS and CDR2 YFSETQ come from the germline V gene. CDR3 length: 16 residues. Deletions cut 1 base from V and 1 base from J, with 14 bases between. CDR3 in amino acids: CASSLFLQGWNTEAFF. The DNA of the CDR3 is TGCGCCAGCAGCTTGTTCTTACAGGGATGGAACACTGAAGCTTTCTTT. Filled out from reference TRBV5-1 and TRBJ1-1, the complete variable domain reads KAGVTQTPRYLIKTRGQQVTLSCSPISGHRSVSWYQQTPGQGLQFLFEYFSETQRNKGNFPGRFSGRQFSNSRSEMNVSTLELGDSALYLCASSLFLQGWNTEAFFGQGTRLTVV.

The chain is built from TRBV19 and TRBJ2-7; unclear D gene. V lost 5 bases to trimming and J lost 5 bases, with 10 bases between them. The CDR3 consists of 12 residues. Germline loops: CDR1 LNHDA, CDR2 SQIVND (reference sequence). The CDR3 DNA reads as TGTGCCAGTAGTGATTGGGATGACGAGCAGTACTTC. This gives the protein CASSDWDDEQYF.

The V gene is TRBV29-1, the J gene TRBJ2-7, with D possibly matching TRBD2 (6 bases). Trimming stripped 0 bases from V and 2 bases from J, with 11 bases between. The V gene's germline CDR1 is SQVTM and CDR2 ANQGSEA. The CDR3 has 14 amino acids. Here the CDR3 DNA reads TGCAGCGTTGAAGAGCGGGGCCGAGCCTACGAGCAGTACTTC. Translated: CSVEERGRAYEQYF.

The chain combines TRBV14 with TRBJ1-2; 8 bases match TRBD1. CDR1 is SGHDN, CDR2 FVKESK, per germline. V was clipped by 2 bases and J by 6 bases; unmatched bases: 11. The CDR3 has 16 residues. CDR3 DNA: TGTGCCAGCAGCCAATTTAAGGACAGGGCTCCCCATGGCTACACCTTC. Translation gives CASSQFKDRAPHGYTF.

This chain connects TRBV6-6 to TRBJ2-7; TRBD2 agrees at 10 bases. The trim removed 8 bases at V and 5 bases at J, leaving 15 bases unmatched. This CDR3 has 16 residues. Germline CDR1 and CDR2: MNHNY and SVGAGI (reference sequence). DNA of the CDR3: TGTGCCAGCTCCGGGGTAGCGGGAGGTCCCAGGAACGAGCAGTACTTC. It translates to CASSGVAGGPRNEQYF.

This clone was seen a handful of times. CDR3 in amino acids: CSYHRDMNTEAFF. CDR3 sequence (DNA): TGCAGCTACCACAGGGACATGAACACTGAAGCTTTCTTT. V and J are TRBV29-1 and TRBJ1-1; TRBD1 is a possible D gene (6 bases). Between the trimmed V and J ends, which lost 8 bases and 0 bases, there was a span of 13 bases. Germline V gene data show CDR1 as SQVTM and CDR2 as ANQGSEA. CDR3 length: 13 residues.

The V gene is TRBV2, the J gene TRBJ2-1; TRBD2 matches 10 bases. Germline CDR1 SNHLY, CDR2 FYNNEI. V lost 5 bases, J lost 8 bases, and 6 bases stayed unmatched. The length of the CDR3 is 14 residues. DNA for the CDR3: TGTGCCAGCAGTATCGGCCTAGCGGGAGATGAGCAGTTCTTC. It codes for CASSIGLAGDEQFF. The full variable domain, its missing parts supplied by reference TRBV2 and TRBJ2-1, is EPEVTQTPSHQVTQMGQEVILRCVPISNHLYFYWYRQILGQKVEFLVSFYNNEISEKSEIFDDQFSVERPDGSNFTLKIRSTKLEDSAMYFCASSIGLAGDEQFFGPGTRLTVL.

This clone has just a few counts. This chain connects TRBV5-4 to TRBJ2-1; D unresolved. The germline V and J ends were trimmed by 0 bases and 2 bases, with 9 bases remaining between them. Germline lookup yields CDR1 SGHNT and CDR2 YYREEE (reference sequence). This CDR3 spans 15 amino acids. DNA for the CDR3: TGTGCCAGCAGCTTGGTAGCTCAGACCTACAATGAGCAGTTCTTC. It specifies CASSLVAQTYNEQFF.

The chain joins TRBV7-8 to TRBJ2-5; TRBD2 matches 10 bases. The J segment lost 5 bases and the V segment lost 3 bases, leaving 3 bases of the junction unmatched. The CDR3 covers 14 residues. Per the germline V gene, CDR1 is SGHVS and CDR2 is FQNEAQ. The CDR3 sequence is CASSLLAGVETQYF. For the CDR3, the DNA is TGTGCCAGCAGCTTGCTAGCGGGAGTTGAGACCCAGTACTTC.

V usage is TRBV29-1 and J usage is TRBJ1-2; D not resolved. The V gene lost 2 bases and the J gene lost 3 bases, with 10 bases spanning the gap. The CDR3 has 13 amino acids. Germline CDR1 is SQVTM and CDR2 is ANQGSEA. DNA for the CDR3: TGCAGCGTTGAATTGAATTTTGACTATGGCTACACCTTC. Protein product: CSVELNFDYGYTF.

The V gene is TRBV6-5, the J gene TRBJ2-1, with D perhaps being TRBD1 or TRBD2 (5 bases each). Germline V gene lookup returns CDR1 MNHEY and CDR2 SVGAGI. The CDR3 is made up of 13 amino acids. Trimming cost V 6 bases and J 6 bases, with 12 bases left between them. This chain's CDR3 is CASRRRGGNEQFF. CDR3 sequence (DNA): TGTGCCAGCAGACGACGGGGCGGCAATGAGCAGTTCTTC.

Only one count was recorded for this clone. This chain connects TRBV23-1 to TRBJ2-7; 7 bases match TRBD1. TRBV23-1 has ORF status, its function being uncertain. This CDR3 comprises 15 residues. J lost 5 bases, V lost 7 bases, and 14 bases had no gene match. The CDR3: CASKRQGYKADEQYF. In DNA, the CDR3 is TGCGCCAGCAAAAGACAGGGTTATAAGGCGGACGAGCAGTACTTC.

The gene calls are TRBV7-9 and TRBJ2-7, with TRBD2 matching 7 bases. Germline loops: CDR1 SEHNR, CDR2 FQNEAQ (reference sequence). This CDR3 is built from 18 residues. Losses at the gene ends were 4 bases for V and 4 bases for J; bases not matched to a gene: 19. CDR3 sequence (DNA): TGTGCCAGCAGCTGCGATCTACCTGGCTGGGGAGGGCCGTACGAGCAGTACTTC. It yields the protein CASSCDLPGWGGPYEQYF.

The chain combines TRBV2 with TRBJ2-1; D unresolved. The V end was cut by 3 bases, the J end by 9 bases, with 9 bases between. Germline CDR1 reads SNHLY; CDR2 reads FYNNEI. The CDR3 is 12 amino acids. The CDR3 here is CASSERWGEQFF. The CDR3 region has the DNA TGTGCCAGCAGTGAGAGGTGGGGTGAGCAGTTCTTC.

This clone was seen a few times. V usage is TRBV7-3 and J usage is TRBJ2-7; no definite D call. The germline V gene encodes CDR1 SGHTA and CDR2 FQGTGA. V gave up 4 bases and J gave up 6 bases, with 13 bases separating them. This CDR3 is built from 13 residues. Written as DNA, the CDR3 is TGTGCCAGCAGCTCCCTTGGGGTCCGCGAGCAGTACTTC. This sequence encodes CASSSLGVREQYF.

The rearrangement links TRBV7-6 to TRBJ2-7; D is unresolved. Germline V gene lookup returns CDR1 SGHVS and CDR2 FNYEAQ. CDR3 size: 14 residues. Trimming removed 2 bases at V and 5 bases at J, with 13 bases between. For the CDR3, the DNA is TGTGCCAGCAGCTTATTGGGTTCTTTCAACGAGCAGTACTTC. Protein product: CASSLLGSFNEQYF.

This sequence joins TRBV27 and TRBJ2-5; weak D call: TRBD2 (6 bases). V lost 5 bases, J lost 2 bases, and 24 bases lay in between. The V gene's germline CDR1 is MNHEY and CDR2 SMNVEV (reference sequence). The CDR3 spans 18 residues. The CDR3 nucleotides are TGTGCCAGCAGTCCACTCGGACTACTCGGGCCTCGTCAAGAGACCCAGTACTTC. Protein sequence: CASSPLGLLGPRQETQYF.

Relative to its sample, this clone is medium-sized. The chain joins TRBV7-9 to TRBJ2-7; 13 positions agree with TRBD2. There are 16 residues in the CDR3. V trimming: 8 bases; J trimming: 5 bases; junction bases outside the gene matches: 12. The germline CDR1 and CDR2 sequences are SEHNR and FQNEAQ (reference sequence). CDR3 in amino acids: CASSWTGLAGENEQYF. CDR3 bases: TGTGCCAGCTCTTGGACCGGACTAGCGGGAGAAAACGAGCAGTACTTC.

V gene TRBV27 combines with J gene TRBJ2-3; 7 positions agree with TRBD2. This CDR3 has 15 residues. The germline V gene encodes CDR1 MNHEY and CDR2 SMNVEV (reference sequence). V was pared by 5 bases and J by 1 base, with 6 bases of the junction left unmatched. CDR3 sequence reads: CASSRSGWGTDTQYF. CDR3 coding DNA: TGTGCCAGCAGTCGTAGCGGGTGGGGCACAGATACGCAGTATTTT.

The rearrangement joins TRBV7-9 to TRBJ2-4; TRBD1 is a possible D gene (6 bases). The CDR3 loop spans 16 amino acids. Germline V gene data show CDR1 as SEHNR and CDR2 as FQNEAQ (reference sequence). Between the trimmed V and J ends, which lost 5 bases and 4 bases, there was a span of 18 bases. CDR3 nucleotides: TGTGCCAGCAGCAACCCCGGGACACCCACGAAAAACATTCAGTACTTC. Translating gives CASSNPGTPTKNIQYF.